Sequencing of this T cell receptor beta chain was carried out in a study of blood T cell repertoires in COVID-19. In this sample, this clone turned up once. Under the authors' procedure: Estimates of nucleated cell counts were drawn from the amplification of reference gene primers. The data were produced by immunoSEQ multiplex PCR, yet TCRdb's version contains in-frame clones alone and is incomplete. V and J calls and clone size come straight from that table; D and trimming were deduced from the DNA. The sample yields some 89,000 clones, roughly 78% seen once. Material for sequencing was peripheral blood. The clonotype comes from a woman of 80 years or more with acute or convalescent COVID-19.

The CDR3 loop is CASSYSYRNEKLFF. CDR3 in DNA: TGTGCCAGCAGTTACTCGTACCGGAATGAAAAACTGTTTTTT. The chain joins TRBV6-5 to TRBJ1-4; D is unresolved. Trimming cost V 0 bases and J 5 bases, with 7 bases left between them. Germline-derived CDR1 and CDR2 are MNHEY and SVGAGI. The CDR3 contains 14 residues.